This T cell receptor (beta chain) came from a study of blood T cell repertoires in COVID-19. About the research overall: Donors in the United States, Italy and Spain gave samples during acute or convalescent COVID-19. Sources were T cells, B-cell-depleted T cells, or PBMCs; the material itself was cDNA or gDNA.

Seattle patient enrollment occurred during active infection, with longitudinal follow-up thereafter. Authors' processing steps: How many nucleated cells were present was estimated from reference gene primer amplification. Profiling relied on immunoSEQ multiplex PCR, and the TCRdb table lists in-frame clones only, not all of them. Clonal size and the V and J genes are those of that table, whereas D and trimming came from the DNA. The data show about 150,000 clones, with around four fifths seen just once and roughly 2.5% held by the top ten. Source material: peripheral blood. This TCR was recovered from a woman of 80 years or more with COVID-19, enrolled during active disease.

CDR3 sequence (DNA): TGTGCCAGCAGTCGGGGATACGAGCAGTACTTC. Its protein product is CASSRGYEQYF. The chain has TRBV6-2 or TRBV6-3 and TRBJ2-7; possible D gene TRBD2, 5 bases. The CDR3 has 11 amino acids. Trimming took off 5 bases at V and 4 bases at J, with 6 bases between the two ends. CDR1 and CDR2 from the germline V gene are MNHEY and SVGEGT.